Each of the 17 T cell receptor beta chains below was sequenced from the same sample in a study of blood T cell repertoires in COVID-19 (dated by TCRdb to the early 2020s). Preparation of the library involved the immunoSEQ multiplex PCR assay. TCRdb took this table from immuneACCESS and kept in-frame rearrangements with V and J called. Such tables lack part of the clones; where checked against another copy, unresolved V genes explain under half of the gap, and the rest is unexplained. This sample has 150,000 or so clones in its table, and roughly 85% of those were observed once. The ten largest clones capture 4.4% of the sample. The sample was PBMCs or T cells enriched from blood (not recorded which). All receptors come from a woman aged 45-60 years who had recovered from COVID-19.

There are a few counts of this clone. The chain uses TRBV2 and TRBJ2-7, with a weak D call TRBD2 (7 bases). The V and J ends lost 7 bases and 2 bases respectively, with 18 bases between them. There are 15 residues in the CDR3. CDR1 is SNHLY and CDR2 is FYNNEI in the germline V gene. CDR3 nucleotide sequence: TGTGCCAGCATCCTAGGGGGGGGTTTAGCCTACGAGCAGTACGTC. It specifies CASILGGGLAYEQYV.

V gene TRBV6-5 combines with J gene TRBJ1-1; D might be TRBD1 (5 bases). V was cut by 0 bases and J by 7 bases, with 15 bases left in between. Germline V lookup: CDR1 MNHEY, CDR2 SVGAGI. The CDR3 sequence is 15 residues long. In DNA, the CDR3 is TGTGCCAGCAGTTACTCCGGGACTCGGTGGGATGAAGCTTTCTTT. Translating it yields CASSYSGTRWDEAFF.

This clone was counted a single time. The chain employs TRBV6-5 and TRBJ1-5, with TRBD1 as a possible D gene (5 bases). CDR1 is MNHEY, CDR2 SVGAGI, per germline. The CDR3 loop spans 15 amino acids. Trimming cost V 8 bases and J 4 bases, with 18 bases left between them. CDR3 sequence: CASHRGGDGNQPQHF. CDR3 DNA sequence: TGTGCCAGCCACCGGGGGGGGGATGGAAATCAGCCCCAGCATTTT.

The rearrangement uses TRBV27 and TRBJ1-1; 7 bases line up with TRBD1. V lost 1 base and J lost 8; bases outside the gene matches: 4. Per germline, CDR1 MNHEY and CDR2 SMNVEV (reference sequence). This CDR3 spans 13 amino acids. CDR3 sequence reads: CASSLYRGREAFF. In DNA, the CDR3 is TGTGCCAGCAGTTTATACAGGGGAAGGGAAGCTTTCTTT.

The genes are TRBV4-3 and TRBJ2-1; D perhaps matches TRBD2 (6 bases). Trimming removed 4 bases from V and 0 bases from J, with 13 bases in between. CDR1 and CDR2 (germline): LGHNA, YSLEER. The CDR3 contains 16 residues. DNA for the CDR3: TGCGCCAGCAGCCTACTGTACGGGAGCTCCTACAATGAGCAGTTCTTC. It codes for CASSLLYGSSYNEQFF.

This clone was detected only a few times. The rearrangement joins TRBV7-2 to TRBJ1-2, with a weak D call TRBD1 (6 bases). V lost 4 bases to trimming and J lost 7 bases, with 10 bases between them. The CDR3 runs to 12 residues. Germline-derived CDR1 and CDR2 are SGHTA and FQGNSA. CDR3 in amino acids: CASSSGHSGYTF. CDR3 DNA sequence: TGTGCCAGCAGCTCGGGACATAGTGGCTACACCTTC. The whole variable domain, filled in from reference TRBV7-2 and TRBJ1-2, reads GAGVSQSPSNKVTEKGKDVELRCDPISGHTALYWYRQSLGQGLEFLIYFQGNSAPDKSGLPSDRFSAERTGGSVSTLTIQRTQQEDSAVYLCASSSGHSGYTFGSGTRLTVV.

The chain employs TRBV11-2 and TRBJ2-7; D uncertain. CDR3 length: 13 residues. V gave up 0 bases and J gave up 1 base, with 4 bases separating them. From germline, CDR1 is SGHAT and CDR2 FQNNGV. CDR3 amino acids: CASSLDLSYEQYV. The CDR3 nucleotides read TGTGCCAGCAGCTTAGATCTTTCCTACGAGCAGTACGTC.

This chain connects TRBV15 to TRBJ1-1; TRBD1 matches at 7 bases. The length of the CDR3 is 15 residues. J gave up 1 base and V 5 bases, and 7 bases lay outside the gene matches. CDR1 and CDR2 (germline): LNHNV, YYDKDF (reference sequence). CDR3 nucleotides: TGTGCCACCAGCGGAAGGACAGGAGGGAACACTGAAGCTTTCTTT. Amino acids: CATSGRTGGNTEAFF.

In its sample, this clone was seen a few times. The V call is TRBV28, the J call TRBJ1-4, with 8 bases lining up with TRBD1. Germline loops: CDR1 MDHEN, CDR2 SYDVKM. Losses at the gene ends were 4 bases for V and 6 bases for J; bases not matched to a gene: 10. The CDR3 spans 16 residues. The CDR3 loop is CASSSPRQGPYEKLFF. CDR3 in DNA: TGTGCCAGCAGTTCCCCCCGACAGGGGCCCTATGAAAAACTGTTTTTT.

This chain links TRBV7-2 with TRBJ1-2; 7 bases line up with TRBD1. CDR3 length: 15 amino acids. Trimming took 5 bases from V and 8 from J; bases not matched to a gene: 14. Germline assignment: CDR1 SGHTA and CDR2 FQGNSA. CDR3 DNA: TGTGCCAGCAGCCCAGGGACAGCAACCCGGGCGGGCTACACCTTC. Its translation is CASSPGTATRAGYTF.

This chain links TRBV5-4 with TRBJ2-3, with TRBD1 matching 7 bases. Germline V lookup: CDR1 SGHNT, CDR2 YYREEE (reference sequence). CDR3 length: 14 residues. V lost 3 bases, J lost 6 bases, and 7 bases stayed unmatched. The CDR3 DNA sequence: TGTGCCAGCAGCTGGGGACAGTCTGGGGATACGCAGTATTTT. Translating it yields CASSWGQSGDTQYF.

This chain uses TRBV2 with TRBJ1-2, with unresolved D. This CDR3 region has 15 residues. Trimming pared 0 bases from V and 8 bases from J, leaving 16 bases between. Germline V gene sequence: CDR1 SNHLY, CDR2 FYNNEI. CDR3 bases: TGTGCCAGCAGTGAAGCGCTTGGGAGCAGCGGGGGCTACACCTTC. Its protein is CASSEALGSSGGYTF.

On this clone: The same CDR3 can be traced to other DNA sequences in this sample. The chain couples TRBV28 to TRBJ1-1; perhaps TRBD1 as D (5 bases). V was cut by 6 bases and J by 1 base, with 9 bases left in between. This CDR3 spans 13 amino acids. CDR1 is MDHEN, CDR2 SYDVKM, per germline. The CDR3 reads CASRTGGNTEAFF. DNA for the CDR3: TGTGCCAGCAGAACGGGGGGGAACACTGAAGCTTTCTTT.

The rearrangement joins TRBV10-1 to TRBJ2-3, with 7 bases fitting TRBD2. This CDR3 comprises 16 residues. Germline CDR1 reads WNHNN; CDR2 reads SYGVQD (reference sequence). V gave up 3 bases and J gave up 1 base; unmatched junction bases: 7. DNA of the CDR3: TGCGCCAGCAGTGACCTACTAGCGCGAGGCACAGATACGCAGTATTTT. It encodes CASSDLLARGTDTQYF.

The chain carries TRBV18 and TRBJ2-2; TRBD1 matches 8 bases. Germline V CDR1 and CDR2: KGHSH, LQKENI. CDR3 length: 18 amino acids. The V and J ends lost 6 bases and 1 base, in that order; junction bases with no gene match: 13. The CDR3 coding sequence is TGTGCCAGCTCTCTAGTTCTAAACAGGGGGAAGAACACCGGGGAGCTGTTTTTT. Translated: CASSLVLNRGKNTGELFF.

The rearrangement uses TRBV6-5 and TRBJ1-4, with TRBD1 matching over 8 bases. The CDR3 is 14 residues long. CDR1 MNHEY and CDR2 SVGAGI come from the germline V gene. Unmatched junction bases numbered 16, after V lost 11 bases and J lost 11 bases. The CDR3 nucleotides read TGTGCCGCAACAGAGACAGGGGCCGGTCTCAAACTGTTTTTT. Its translation is CAATETGAGLKLFF.

The V call is TRBV9, the J call TRBJ2-3; the match to TRBD2 covers 9 bases. Trimming took 7 bases from V and 1 from J; bases not matched to a gene: 13. CDR1 is SGDLS and CDR2 is YYNGEE in the germline V gene. This CDR3 is 17 amino acids long. The CDR3 loop reads CASPPFPASGGTDTQYF. CDR3 bases: TGTGCCAGCCCCCCGTTTCCGGCTAGCGGGGGCACAGATACGCAGTATTTT.